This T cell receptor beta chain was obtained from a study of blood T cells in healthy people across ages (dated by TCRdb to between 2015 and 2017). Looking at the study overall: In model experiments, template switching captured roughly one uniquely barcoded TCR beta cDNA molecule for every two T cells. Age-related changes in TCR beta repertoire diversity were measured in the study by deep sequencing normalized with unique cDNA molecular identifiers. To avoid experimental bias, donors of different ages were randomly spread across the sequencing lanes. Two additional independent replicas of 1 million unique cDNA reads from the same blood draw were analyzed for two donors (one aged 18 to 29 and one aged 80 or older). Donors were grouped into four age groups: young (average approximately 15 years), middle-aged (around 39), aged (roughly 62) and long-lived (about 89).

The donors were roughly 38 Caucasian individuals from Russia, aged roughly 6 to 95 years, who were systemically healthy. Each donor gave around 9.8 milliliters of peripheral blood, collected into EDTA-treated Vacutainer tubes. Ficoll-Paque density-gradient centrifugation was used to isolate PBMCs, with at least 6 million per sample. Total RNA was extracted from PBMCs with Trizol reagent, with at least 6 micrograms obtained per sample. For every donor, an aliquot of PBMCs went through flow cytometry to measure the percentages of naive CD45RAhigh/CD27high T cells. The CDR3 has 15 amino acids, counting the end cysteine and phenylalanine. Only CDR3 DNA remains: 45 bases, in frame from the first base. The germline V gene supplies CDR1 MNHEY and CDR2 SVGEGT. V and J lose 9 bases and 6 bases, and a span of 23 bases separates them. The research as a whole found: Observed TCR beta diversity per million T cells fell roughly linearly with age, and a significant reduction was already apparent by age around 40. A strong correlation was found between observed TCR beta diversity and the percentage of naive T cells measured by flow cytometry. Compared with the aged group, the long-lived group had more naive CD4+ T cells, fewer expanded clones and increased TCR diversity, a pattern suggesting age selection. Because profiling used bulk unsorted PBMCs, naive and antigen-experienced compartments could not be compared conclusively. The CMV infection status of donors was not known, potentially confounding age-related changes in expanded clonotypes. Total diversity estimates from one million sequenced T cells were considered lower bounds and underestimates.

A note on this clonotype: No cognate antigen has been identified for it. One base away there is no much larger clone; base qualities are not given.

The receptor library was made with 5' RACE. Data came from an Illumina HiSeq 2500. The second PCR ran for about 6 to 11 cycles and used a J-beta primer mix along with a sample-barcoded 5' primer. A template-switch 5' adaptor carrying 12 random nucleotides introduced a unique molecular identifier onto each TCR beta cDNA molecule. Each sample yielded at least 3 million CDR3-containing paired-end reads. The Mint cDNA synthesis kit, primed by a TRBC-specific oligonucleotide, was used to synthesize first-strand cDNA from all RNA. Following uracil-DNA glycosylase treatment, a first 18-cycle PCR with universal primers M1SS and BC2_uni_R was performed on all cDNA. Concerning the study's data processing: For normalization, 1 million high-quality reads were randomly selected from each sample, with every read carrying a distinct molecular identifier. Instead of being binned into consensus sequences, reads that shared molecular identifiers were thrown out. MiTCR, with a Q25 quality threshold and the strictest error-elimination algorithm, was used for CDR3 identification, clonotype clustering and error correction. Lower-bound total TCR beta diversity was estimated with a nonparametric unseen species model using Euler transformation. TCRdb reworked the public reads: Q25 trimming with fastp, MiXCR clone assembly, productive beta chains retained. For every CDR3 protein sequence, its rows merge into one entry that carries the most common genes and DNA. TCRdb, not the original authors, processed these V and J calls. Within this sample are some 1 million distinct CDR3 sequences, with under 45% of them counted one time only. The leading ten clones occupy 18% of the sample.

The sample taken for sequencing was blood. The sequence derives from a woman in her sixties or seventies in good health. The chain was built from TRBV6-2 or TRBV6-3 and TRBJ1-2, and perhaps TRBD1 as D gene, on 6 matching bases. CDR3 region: CASSYPLTGGDGYTF. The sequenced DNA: TGTGCCAGTAGCTACCCACTGACAGGCGGGGATGGCTACACCTTC.